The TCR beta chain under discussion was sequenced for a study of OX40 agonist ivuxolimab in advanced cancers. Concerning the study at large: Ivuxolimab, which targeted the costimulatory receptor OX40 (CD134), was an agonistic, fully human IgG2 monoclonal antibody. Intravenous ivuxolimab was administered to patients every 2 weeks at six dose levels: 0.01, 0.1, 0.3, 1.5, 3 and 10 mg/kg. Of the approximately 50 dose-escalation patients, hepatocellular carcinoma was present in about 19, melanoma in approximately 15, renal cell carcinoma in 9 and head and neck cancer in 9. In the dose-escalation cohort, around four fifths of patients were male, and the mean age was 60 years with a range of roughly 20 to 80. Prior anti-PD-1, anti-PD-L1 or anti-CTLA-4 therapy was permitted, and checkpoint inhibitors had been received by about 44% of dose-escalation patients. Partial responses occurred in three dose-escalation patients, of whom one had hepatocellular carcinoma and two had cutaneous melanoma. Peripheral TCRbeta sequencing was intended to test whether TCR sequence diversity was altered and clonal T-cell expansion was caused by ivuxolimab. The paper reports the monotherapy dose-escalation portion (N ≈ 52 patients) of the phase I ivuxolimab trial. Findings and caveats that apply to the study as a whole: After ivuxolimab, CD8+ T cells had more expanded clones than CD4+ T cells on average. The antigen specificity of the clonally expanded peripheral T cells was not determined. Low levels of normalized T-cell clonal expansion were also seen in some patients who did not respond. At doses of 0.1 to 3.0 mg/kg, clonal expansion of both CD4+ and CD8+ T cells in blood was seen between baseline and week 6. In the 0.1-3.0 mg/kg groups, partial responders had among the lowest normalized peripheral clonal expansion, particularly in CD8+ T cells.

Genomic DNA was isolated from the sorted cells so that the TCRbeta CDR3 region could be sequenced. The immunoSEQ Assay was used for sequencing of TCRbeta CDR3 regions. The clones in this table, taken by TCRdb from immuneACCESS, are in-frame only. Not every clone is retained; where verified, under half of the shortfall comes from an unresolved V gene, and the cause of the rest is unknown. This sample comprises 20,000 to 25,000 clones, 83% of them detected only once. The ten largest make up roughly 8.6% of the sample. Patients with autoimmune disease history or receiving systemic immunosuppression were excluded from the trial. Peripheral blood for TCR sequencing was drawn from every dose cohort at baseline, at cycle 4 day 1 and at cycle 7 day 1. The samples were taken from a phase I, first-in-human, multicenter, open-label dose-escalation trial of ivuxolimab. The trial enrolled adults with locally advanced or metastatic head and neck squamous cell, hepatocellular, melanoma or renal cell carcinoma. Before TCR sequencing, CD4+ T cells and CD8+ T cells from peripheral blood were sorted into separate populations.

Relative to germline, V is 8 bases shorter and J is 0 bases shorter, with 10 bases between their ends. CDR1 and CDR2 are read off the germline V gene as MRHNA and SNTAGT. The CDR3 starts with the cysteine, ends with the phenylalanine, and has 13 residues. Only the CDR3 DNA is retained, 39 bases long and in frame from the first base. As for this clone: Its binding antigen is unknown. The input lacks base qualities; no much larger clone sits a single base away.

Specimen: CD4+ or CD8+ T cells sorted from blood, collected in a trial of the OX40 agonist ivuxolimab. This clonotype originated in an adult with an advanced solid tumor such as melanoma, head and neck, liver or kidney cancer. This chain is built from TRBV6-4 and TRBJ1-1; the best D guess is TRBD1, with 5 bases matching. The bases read TGTGCCAGCGCCCTGGGGGTGAACACTGAAGCTTTCTTT. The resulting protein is CASALGVNTEAFF.